This entry describes one T cell receptor (beta chain). What it binds is unknown. This record comes from a study of T cell repertoires in cytomegalovirus infection. Across the whole study: Selection of CMV epitopes for the study included recently identified HLA-C-restricted and well-studied HLA-B-restricted ones. CMV infection and matching HLA type were both indicated by public TCR beta signatures.

The V end lost 5 bases, the J end lost 0 bases, and 13 bases lay between the germline ends. Germline V gene sequence: CDR1 SEHNR, CDR2 FQNEAQ (reference sequence). This CDR3 is 15 amino acids long. TCRdb re-called the reads with MiXCR, one entry per CDR3 protein. This table has tens of thousands of distinct CDR3 sequences, about 21% appearing once. Findings and caveats of the study: Identification of carriers of CMV plus the relevant HLA was achieved through cumulative public TCR beta family frequency. CMV-specific TCR beta clonotypes restricted by HLA-C were the ones dominating the ex vivo response.

Sequencing used CD8+ T cells from cultured PBMCs, obtained from culture after CMV antigen stimulation. This chain uses TRBV7-9 with TRBJ1-1; D is perhaps TRBD1 (6 bases). This clonotype originated in a human donor in good health (CMV status not recorded). Some clones in this sample may be carry-over from other donors' samples. In nucleotides, the CDR3 is TGTGCCAGCAGCCCTGGACAGCGAATGAACACTGAAGCTTTCTTT. Encoded protein: CASSPGQRMNTEAFF.